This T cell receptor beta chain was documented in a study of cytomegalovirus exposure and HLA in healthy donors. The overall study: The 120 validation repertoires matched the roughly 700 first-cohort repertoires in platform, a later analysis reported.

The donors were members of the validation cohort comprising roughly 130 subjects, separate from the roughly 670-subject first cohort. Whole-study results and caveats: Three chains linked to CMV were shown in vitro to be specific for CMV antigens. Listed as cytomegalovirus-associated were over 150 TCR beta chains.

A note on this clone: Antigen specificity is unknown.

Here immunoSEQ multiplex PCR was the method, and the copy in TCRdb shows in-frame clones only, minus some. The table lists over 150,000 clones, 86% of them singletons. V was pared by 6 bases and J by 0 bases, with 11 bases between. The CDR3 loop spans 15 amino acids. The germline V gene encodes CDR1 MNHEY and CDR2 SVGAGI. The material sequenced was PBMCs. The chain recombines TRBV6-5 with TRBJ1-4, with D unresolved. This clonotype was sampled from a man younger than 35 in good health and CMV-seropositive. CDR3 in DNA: TGTGCCAGCAGCCCCCAGGTTCCAACTAATGAAAAACTGTTTTTT. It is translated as CASSPQVPTNEKLFF.